This T cell receptor (beta chain) was identified in a study of regulatory and conventional T cells in RAG deficiency. Findings and caveats of the study: In Omenn syndrome, Treg and Tconv repertoires overlapped >90%. In Omenn syndrome, sorted "Tregs" may be peripherally activated cells.

TCRdb's table, derived via immunoSEQ multiplex PCR, lists solely in-frame clones and lacks some. The table has roughly 30,000 clones, roughly 96% seen once. Blood CD4+ CD25-low CD127-high conventional T cells supplied the genomic DNA template. Germline loops: CDR1 SQVTM, CDR2 ANQGSEA. The CDR3 spans 12 residues. After removal of 5 bases from V and 6 bases from J, the junction contained 4 bases not matched to a gene. Details on this clone: Antigen specificity is unknown.

The same data also went into a second study, on regulatory T cells. That source adds: Amplification used 52 TRBV primers and 13 TRBJ primers. Regulatory T cells showed the strongest V-J pair restriction and V/J gene skewing among patient repertoires.

The source of this sequence is a human donor in good health. The V and J genes are TRBV29-1 and TRBJ2-7, with 10 bases lining up with TRBD1. Sequenced input: CD25- CD4+ T cells sorted from blood. For the CDR3, the DNA is TGCAGCGTTAGGACAGGGGGGGGCGAGCAGTACTTC. Its translation: CSVRTGGGEQYF.